The 2 T cell receptor beta chains below come from one sample, sequenced in a study of cytomegalovirus exposure and HLA in healthy donors. 13 Jbeta primers and 60 Vbeta primers were used for the PCR. Repertoires were generated with immunoSEQ multiplex PCR, while TCRdb's copy carries only in-frame clones and drops some. The sample records 180,000 or so clones, around 80% being singletons. Sequencing was performed on PBMCs. Every receptor here comes from a woman between 50 and 59 years old in good health and CMV-seropositive.

The chain employs TRBV19 and TRBJ1-2; possible D gene TRBD1, 5 bases. This CDR3 has 13 residues. In germline, CDR1 is LNHDA, CDR2 SQIVND (reference sequence). Trimming cost V 10 bases and J 1 base, with 13 bases left between them. CDR3 DNA: TGTGCCAAAAGGGGTGGATTTAACTATGGCTACACCTTC. Translated: CAKRGGFNYGYTF.

This clone was observed once. The chain recombines TRBV9 with TRBJ2-2; TRBD1 matches 9 bases. The length of the CDR3 is 16 residues. J gave up 4 bases and V 4 bases, and 8 bases lay outside the gene matches. CDR1 is SGDLS, CDR2 YYNGEE, per germline. CDR3 in amino acids: CASSLTGGSSTGELFF. The CDR3 bases are TGTGCCAGCAGCCTCACAGGGGGCTCGAGCACCGGGGAGCTGTTTTTT.